This T cell receptor (beta chain) emerged from a study of CD8+ T cells in alopecia areata. Study information: Those treated were given oral tofacitinib at 5 to 10 mg twice daily. Tofacitinib administration persisted for 6 to 18 months, succeeded by 6 months off drug. The authors scored treated patients' severity by affected scalp percentage. Findings and limits, study-wide: With tofacitinib ongoing, many expanded lesional clones persisted in both scalp and blood.

Following extraction, RNA underwent reverse transcription to cDNA, which served as the sequencing template. Sequencing used immunoSEQ multiplex PCR; TCRdb keeps in-frame clones, though not all of them. The data contain about 6,900 clones, around 70% of them seen just once; the ten biggest clones take up approximately 16%. As to this clone: Its antigen is unidentified.

This CDR3 contains 14 residues. CDR1 and CDR2 from the germline V gene are MNHEY and SVGAGI. The V gene lost 7 bases and the J gene lost 5 bases, with 17 bases spanning the gap. Treatment in this sample: oral pan-JAK inhibitor, 5-10 mg twice daily. Both peripheral blood and punch biopsies of lesional scalp skin were obtained from patients who had alopecia areata. The TCR originated in a human donor with alopecia areata. This chain links TRBV6-5 with TRBJ1-1; perhaps TRBD1 as D (6 bases). Source: skin, taken at week 4, from a patient treated with tofacitinib. CDR3 in amino acids: CASKITGRTTEAFF. In nucleotides, the CDR3 is TGTGCCAGCAAAATAACAGGGCGGACTACTGAAGCTTTCTTT.